The 6 T cell receptor beta chains listed next were all sequenced from one sample in a study of identical twins. TCRdb redid the calling of the 5' RACE reads with MiXCR, one entry per CDR3 protein. The sample shows some 710,000 distinct CDR3 sequences, roughly 6% of them seen only once. The sample comprised naive T cells sorted from blood. Source of these receptors: a man in his late teens or twenties in good health.

In its sample, this clonotype was seen a few times. The chain couples TRBV27 to TRBJ2-6, with D unresolved. CDR3 length equals 17 residues. Germline CDR1 reads MNHEY; CDR2 reads SMNVEV (reference sequence). Trimming shortened V by 5 bases and J by 2 bases, and 16 bases separated the two germline ends. The DNA of the CDR3 is TGTGCCAGCAGTCCCCTACCGGTCGCAACTGGGGCCAACGTCCTGACTTTC. This translates into CASSPLPVATGANVLTF.

This clonotype has at least ten counts. The V call is TRBV6-1, the J call TRBJ2-1, with a possible D match to TRBD1 (6 bases). V shed 5 bases and J shed 0 bases, with 17 bases lying between them. The CDR3 has 17 amino acids. Germline assignment: CDR1 MNHNS and CDR2 SASEGT. The CDR3 nucleotides are TGTGCCAGCAGTCCCCGGCAGGACAGTTTCTCCTACAATGAGCAGTTCTTC. Translation gives CASSPRQDSFSYNEQFF.

This clonotype has at least ten counts. The chain employs TRBV4-1 and TRBJ2-1, with 12 bases matching TRBD2. This CDR3 has 17 amino acids. With 4 bases clipped from V and 3 bases from J, the junction kept 7 bases outside the gene matches. The germline CDR1 and CDR2 sequences are MGHRA and YSYEKL. The CDR3 sequence is CASSPFKLAGGYNEQFF. In DNA, the CDR3 is TGCGCCAGCAGCCCCTTTAAACTAGCGGGAGGCTACAATGAGCAGTTCTTC.

This clonotype was seen repeatedly, ten times or more. The CDR3 protein is CASSLALDRVGHYGYTF. CDR3 sequence (DNA): TGTGCCAGCAGTTTAGCACTCGACAGGGTAGGGCACTATGGCTACACCTTC. V usage is TRBV12-3 or TRBV12-4 and J usage is TRBJ1-2; TRBD1 matches at 7 bases. V was pared by 0 bases and J by 3 bases, with 10 bases of the junction left unmatched. The CDR3 totals 17 residues.

The chain carries TRBV5-4 and TRBJ2-2; 10 bases map to TRBD2. Germline assignment: CDR1 SGHNT and CDR2 YYREEE (reference sequence). The CDR3 is 17 residues long. With 4 bases clipped from V and 0 bases from J, the junction kept 6 bases outside the gene matches. In DNA form, the CDR3 reads TGTGCCAGCAGCCTGGATCTAGCGGGAGCGAACACCGGGGAGCTGTTTTTT. Translated: CASSLDLAGANTGELFF. The full variable domain, completed using reference TRBV5-4 and TRBJ2-2, is ETGVTQSPTHLIKTRGQQVTLRCSSQSGHNTVSWYQQALGQGPQFIFQYYREEENGRGNFPPRFSGLQFPNYSSELNVNALELDDSALYLCASSLDLAGANTGELFFGEGSRLTVL.

The chain employs TRBV20-1 and TRBJ2-5, with a possible D match to TRBD2 (5 bases). Trimming took off 5 bases at V and 2 bases at J, with 24 bases between the two ends. CDR3 size: 17 residues. Germline assignment: CDR1 DFQATT and CDR2 SNEGSKA (reference sequence). CDR3: CSAAVHSSGLKQETQYF. In nucleotides, the CDR3 is TGCAGTGCTGCGGTCCACTCGAGCGGATTAAAACAAGAGACCCAGTACTTC.